This entry describes one T cell receptor beta chain. The antigen is undetermined. These data belong to a study of cytomegalovirus exposure and HLA in healthy donors. As for the donors, each was a healthy bone marrow donor. Study outcomes and limitations: In vitro checks showed that a few CMV-associated chains really do target CMV antigens.

From germline, CDR1 is LNHDA and CDR2 SQIVND (reference sequence). Trimming cost V 6 bases and J 0 bases, with 14 bases left between them. The CDR3 has 15 amino acids. The PCR made use of 60 Vbeta and 13 Jbeta primers. Original methodology: Some 10 million of the roughly 80 million unique TCR beta chains counted in a later analysis were shared. Method: immunoSEQ multiplex PCR; TCRdb's copy keeps in-frame clones and lacks some. The V and J calls and clone size come from that table; D and trimming were worked out from the DNA. The sample lists over 100,000 clones, less than 70% occurring once. J is TRBJ1-2 and V is TRBV19; the D gene is possibly TRBD1 (6 bases). This TCR derives from a woman in her 70s in good health and CMV-seropositive. Material: PBMCs. The CDR3 spells CASSNPTGPNYGYTF. In DNA form, the CDR3 reads TGTGCCAGTAGCAATCCGACAGGACCTAACTATGGCTACACCTTC.